This entry is about one T cell receptor beta chain. Its cognate antigen is unknown. This specimen comes from a study of T cell responses to AZD1222 COVID-19 vaccine. Study-level background: Pooling was applied to second doses at about 4 or about 12 weeks. Overall study results and limits: Across spike, vaccine-associated CD4 TCRs were found, dominant at 160-218 and 743-854. The study sampled repertoires only after the peak T cell response. Unmutated variant regions reportedly attract nearly half of all spike-specific TCRs.

Germline V gene lookup returns CDR1 SGDLS and CDR2 YYNGEE. V was pared by 3 bases and J by 9 bases, with 4 bases between. The CDR3 contains 10 residues. The table came from immunoSEQ multiplex PCR; TCRdb's copy has only in-frame clones and leaves some out. The sample yields about 130,000 clones, around 90% seen once. This sample comprised peripheral blood, obtained on day 0 of AZD1222 vaccination. V usage is TRBV9 and J usage is TRBJ2-1; D gene unclear. The clonotype comes from an adult in good health. Written as DNA, the CDR3 is TGTGCCAGCAGCGGGGCTGAGCAGTTCTTC. The encoded protein is CASSGAEQFF.